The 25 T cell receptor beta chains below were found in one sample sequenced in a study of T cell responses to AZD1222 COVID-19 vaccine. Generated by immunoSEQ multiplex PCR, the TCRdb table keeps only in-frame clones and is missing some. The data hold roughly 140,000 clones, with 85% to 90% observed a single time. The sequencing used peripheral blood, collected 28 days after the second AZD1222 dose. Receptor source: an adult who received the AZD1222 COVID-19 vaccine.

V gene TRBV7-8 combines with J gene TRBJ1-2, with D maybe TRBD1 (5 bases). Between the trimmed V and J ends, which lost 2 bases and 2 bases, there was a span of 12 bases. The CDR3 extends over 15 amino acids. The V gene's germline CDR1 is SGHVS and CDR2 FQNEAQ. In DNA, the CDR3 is TGTGCCAGCAGCTTATATCAGGGAGGGAACTATGGCTACACCTTC. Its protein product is CASSLYQGGNYGYTF.

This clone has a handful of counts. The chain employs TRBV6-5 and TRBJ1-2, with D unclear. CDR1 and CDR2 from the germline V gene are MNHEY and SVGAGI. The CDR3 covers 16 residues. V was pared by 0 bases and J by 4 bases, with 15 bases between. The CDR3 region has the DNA TGTGCCAGCAGTTACTCGACCAGGAGAAGCTTCTATGGCTACACCTTC. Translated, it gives CASSYSTRRSFYGYTF.

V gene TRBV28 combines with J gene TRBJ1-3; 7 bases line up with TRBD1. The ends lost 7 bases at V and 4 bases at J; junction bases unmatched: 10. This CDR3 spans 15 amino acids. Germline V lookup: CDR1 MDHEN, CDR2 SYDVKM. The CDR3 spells CASTKTGLKGNTIYF. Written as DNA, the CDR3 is TGTGCCAGCACCAAGACAGGGCTGAAGGGAAACACCATATATTTT.

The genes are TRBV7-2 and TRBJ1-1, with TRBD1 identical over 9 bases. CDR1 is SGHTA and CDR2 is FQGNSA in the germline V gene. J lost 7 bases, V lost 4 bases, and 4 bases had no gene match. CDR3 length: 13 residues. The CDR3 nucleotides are TGTGCCAGCAGCTCCGACAGGGGGTTTGAAGCTTTCTTT. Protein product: CASSSDRGFEAFF.

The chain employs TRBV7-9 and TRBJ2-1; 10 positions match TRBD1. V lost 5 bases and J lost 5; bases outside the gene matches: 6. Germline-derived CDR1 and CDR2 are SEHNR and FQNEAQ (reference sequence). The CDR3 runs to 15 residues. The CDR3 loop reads CASSQGTGENNEQFF. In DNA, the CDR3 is TGTGCCAGCAGCCAAGGGACAGGGGAAAACAATGAGCAGTTCTTC.

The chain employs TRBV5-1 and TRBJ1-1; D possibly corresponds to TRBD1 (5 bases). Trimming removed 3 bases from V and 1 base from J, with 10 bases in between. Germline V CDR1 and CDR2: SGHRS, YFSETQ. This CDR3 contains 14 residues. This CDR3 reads CASSYYTGNTEAFF. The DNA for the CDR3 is TGCGCCAGCAGCTACTATACAGGGAACACTGAAGCTTTCTTT.

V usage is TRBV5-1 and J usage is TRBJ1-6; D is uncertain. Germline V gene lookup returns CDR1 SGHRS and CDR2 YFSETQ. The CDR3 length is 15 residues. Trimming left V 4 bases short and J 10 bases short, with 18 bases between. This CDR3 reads CASSPDSLRRSPLHF. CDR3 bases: TGCGCCAGCAGCCCGGATAGCCTCAGGAGGTCACCCCTCCACTTT.

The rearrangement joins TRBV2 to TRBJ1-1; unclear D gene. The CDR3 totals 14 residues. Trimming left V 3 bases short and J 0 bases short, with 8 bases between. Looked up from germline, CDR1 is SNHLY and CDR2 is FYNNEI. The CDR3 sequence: CASSEAGLNTEAFF. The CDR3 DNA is TGTGCCAGCAGTGAGGCGGGTCTGAACACTGAAGCTTTCTTT.

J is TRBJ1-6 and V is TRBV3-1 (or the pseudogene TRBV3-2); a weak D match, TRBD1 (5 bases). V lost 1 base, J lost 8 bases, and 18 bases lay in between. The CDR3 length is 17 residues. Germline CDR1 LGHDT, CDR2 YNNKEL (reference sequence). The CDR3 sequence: CASSQGRLGGPDSPLHF. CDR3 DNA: TGTGCCAGCAGCCAAGGACGACTGGGGGGACCCGATTCACCCCTCCACTTT.

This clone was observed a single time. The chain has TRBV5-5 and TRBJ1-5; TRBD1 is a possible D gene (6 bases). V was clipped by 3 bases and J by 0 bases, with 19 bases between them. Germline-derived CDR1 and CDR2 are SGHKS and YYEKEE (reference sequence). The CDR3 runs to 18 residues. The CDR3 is CASSWGHGKTNSNQPQHF. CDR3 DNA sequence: TGTGCCAGCAGCTGGGGACATGGGAAAACAAATAGCAATCAGCCCCAGCATTTT.

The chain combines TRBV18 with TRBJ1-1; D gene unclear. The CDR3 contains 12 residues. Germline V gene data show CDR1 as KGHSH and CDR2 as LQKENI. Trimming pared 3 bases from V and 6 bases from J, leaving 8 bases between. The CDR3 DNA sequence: TGTGCCAGCTCACCTATTATGTCTGAAGCTTTCTTT. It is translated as CASSPIMSEAFF. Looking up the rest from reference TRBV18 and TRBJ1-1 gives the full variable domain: NAGVMQNPRHLVRRRGQEARLRCSPMKGHSHVYWYRQLPEEGLKFMVYLQKENIIDESGMPKERFSAEFPKEGPSILRIQQVVRGDSAAYFCASSPIMSEAFFGQGTRLTVV.

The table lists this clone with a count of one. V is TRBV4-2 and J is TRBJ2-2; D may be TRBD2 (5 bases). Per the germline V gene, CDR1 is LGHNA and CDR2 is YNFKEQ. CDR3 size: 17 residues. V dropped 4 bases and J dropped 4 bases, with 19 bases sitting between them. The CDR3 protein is CASSRGGAALSTGELFF. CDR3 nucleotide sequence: TGTGCCAGCAGCCGCGGTGGAGCGGCTCTTAGCACCGGGGAGCTGTTTTTT.

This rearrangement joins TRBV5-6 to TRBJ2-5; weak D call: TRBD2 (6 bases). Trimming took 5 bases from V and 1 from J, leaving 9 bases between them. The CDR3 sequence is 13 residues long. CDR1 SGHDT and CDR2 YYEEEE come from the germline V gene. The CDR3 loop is CASRWRGQETQYF. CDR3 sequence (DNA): TGTGCCAGCAGGTGGCGGGGCCAAGAGACCCAGTACTTC.

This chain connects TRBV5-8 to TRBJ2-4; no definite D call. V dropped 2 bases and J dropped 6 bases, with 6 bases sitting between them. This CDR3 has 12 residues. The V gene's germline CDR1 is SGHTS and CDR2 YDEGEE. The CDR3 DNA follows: TGTGCCAGCAGCTTATCCCTAAACATTCAGTACTTC. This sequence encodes CASSLSLNIQYF.

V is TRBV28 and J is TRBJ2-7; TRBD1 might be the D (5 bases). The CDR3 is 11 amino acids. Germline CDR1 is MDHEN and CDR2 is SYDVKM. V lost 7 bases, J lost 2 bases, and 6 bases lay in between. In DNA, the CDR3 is TGTGCCAGCACAGGGACCTACGAGCAGTACTTC. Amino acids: CASTGTYEQYF. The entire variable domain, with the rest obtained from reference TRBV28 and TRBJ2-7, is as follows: DVKVTQSSRYLVKRTGEKVFLECVQDMDHENMFWYRQDPGLGLRLIYFSYDVKMKEKGDIPEGYSVSREKKERFSLILESASTNQTSMYLCASTGTYEQYFGPGTRLTVT.

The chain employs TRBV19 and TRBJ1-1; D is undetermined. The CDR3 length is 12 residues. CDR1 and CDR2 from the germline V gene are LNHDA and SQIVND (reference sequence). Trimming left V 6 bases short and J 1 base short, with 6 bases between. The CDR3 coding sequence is TGTGCCAGTAGAGAACGGAACACTGAAGCTTTCTTT. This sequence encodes CASRERNTEAFF.

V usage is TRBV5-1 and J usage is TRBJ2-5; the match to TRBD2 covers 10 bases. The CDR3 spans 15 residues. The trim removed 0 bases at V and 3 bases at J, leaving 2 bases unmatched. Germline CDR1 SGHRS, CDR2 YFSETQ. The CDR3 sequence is CASSLASGSKETQYF. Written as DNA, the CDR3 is TGCGCCAGCAGCTTGGCTAGCGGGAGCAAAGAGACCCAGTACTTC.

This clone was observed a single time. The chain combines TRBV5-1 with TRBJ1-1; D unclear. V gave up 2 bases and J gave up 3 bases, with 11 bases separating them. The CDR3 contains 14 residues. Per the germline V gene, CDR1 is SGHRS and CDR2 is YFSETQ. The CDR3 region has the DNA TGCGCCAGCAGCTTTTGGGGAGGAGACACTGAAGCTTTCTTT. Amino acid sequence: CASSFWGGDTEAFF. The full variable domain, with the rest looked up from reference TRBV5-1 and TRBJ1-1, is KAGVTQTPRYLIKTRGQQVTLSCSPISGHRSVSWYQQTPGQGLQFLFEYFSETQRNKGNFPGRFSGRQFSNSRSEMNVSTLELGDSALYLCASSFWGGDTEAFFGQGTRLTVV.

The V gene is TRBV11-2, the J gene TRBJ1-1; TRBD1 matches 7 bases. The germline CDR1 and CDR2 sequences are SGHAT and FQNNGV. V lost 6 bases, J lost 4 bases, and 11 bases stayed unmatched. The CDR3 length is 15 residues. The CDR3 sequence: CASRSNTGVVTEAFF. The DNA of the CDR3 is TGTGCCAGCAGATCTAATACAGGGGTAGTCACTGAAGCTTTCTTT.

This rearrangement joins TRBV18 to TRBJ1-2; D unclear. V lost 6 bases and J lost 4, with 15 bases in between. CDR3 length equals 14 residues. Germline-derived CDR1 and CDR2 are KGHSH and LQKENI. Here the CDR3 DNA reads TGTGCCAGCTCCACCGACGGTTTTTCCTATGGCTACACCTTC. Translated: CASSTDGFSYGYTF.

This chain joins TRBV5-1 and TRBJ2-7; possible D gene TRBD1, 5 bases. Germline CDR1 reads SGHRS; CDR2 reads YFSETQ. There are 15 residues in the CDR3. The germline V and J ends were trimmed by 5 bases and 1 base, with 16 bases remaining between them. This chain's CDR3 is CASSRGPDGSYEQYF. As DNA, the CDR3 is TGCGCCAGCAGTAGGGGCCCGGATGGGTCCTACGAGCAGTACTTC.

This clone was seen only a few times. CDR3 loop: CASMPWAGRGEAFF. The CDR3 DNA reads as TGTGCCAGCATGCCTTGGGCCGGCCGGGGTGAAGCTTTCTTT. The V call is TRBV19, the J call TRBJ1-1; no clear D gene. Germline V gene data show CDR1 as LNHDA and CDR2 as SQIVND (reference sequence). The CDR3 is 14 amino acids. V lost 9 bases and J 7 bases, leaving 21 bases between the germline ends.

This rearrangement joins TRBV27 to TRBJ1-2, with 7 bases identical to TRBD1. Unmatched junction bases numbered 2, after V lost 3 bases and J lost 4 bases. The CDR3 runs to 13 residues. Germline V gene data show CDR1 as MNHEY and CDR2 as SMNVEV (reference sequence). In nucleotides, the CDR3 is TGTGCCAGCAGTTTCGGGACAGCCTATGGCTACACCTTC. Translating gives CASSFGTAYGYTF.

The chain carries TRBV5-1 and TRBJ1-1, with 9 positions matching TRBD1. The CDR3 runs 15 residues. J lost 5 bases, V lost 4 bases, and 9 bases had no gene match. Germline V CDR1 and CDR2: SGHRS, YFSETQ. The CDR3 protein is CASSGGQGIVTEAFF. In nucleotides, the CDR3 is TGCGCCAGCAGCGGGGGACAGGGTATTGTTACTGAAGCTTTCTTT.

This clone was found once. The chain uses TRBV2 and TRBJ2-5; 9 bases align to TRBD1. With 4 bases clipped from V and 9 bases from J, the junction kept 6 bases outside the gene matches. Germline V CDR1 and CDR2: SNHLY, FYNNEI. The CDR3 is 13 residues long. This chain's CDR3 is CASSVGTGWSQYF. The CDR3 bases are TGTGCCAGCAGTGTAGGGACAGGGTGGTCCCAGTACTTC. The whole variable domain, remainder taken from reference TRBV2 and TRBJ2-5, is EPEVTQTPSHQVTQMGQEVILRCVPISNHLYFYWYRQILGQKVEFLVSFYNNEISEKSEIFDDQFSVERPDGSNFTLKIRSTKLEDSAMYFCASSVGTGWSQYFGPGTRLLVL.